The next 10 T cell receptor beta chains were all read from a single sample in a study of T cells in Graves' hyperthyroidism and ophthalmopathy. TCR beta CDR3 regions were amplified from RNA transcripts. First-round RT-PCR with HTBI primers amplified the TCR CDR3 region. Via MiXCR, TCRdb re-called the multiplex PCR reads, giving one row per CDR3 protein. This table has around 660,000 distinct CDR3 sequences, 45% appearing once. Sequences were obtained from peripheral blood or thyroid tissue (not recorded which). The receptors originated from an adult man with Graves' disease, either hyperthyroidism or ophthalmopathy (not recorded which).

The V call is TRBV5-1, the J call TRBJ1-2; the match to TRBD1 covers 8 bases. Germline CDR1 reads SGHRS; CDR2 reads YFSETQ. J lost 5 bases, V lost 2 bases, and 5 bases had no gene match. The CDR3 is 14 amino acids. CDR3 protein: CASSFGQGRYGYTF. The CDR3 nucleotides are TGCGCCAGCAGCTTCGGACAGGGTCGGTATGGCTACACCTTC. Full variable domain (missing parts from reference TRBV5-1 and TRBJ1-2): KAGVTQTPRYLIKTRGQQVTLSCSPISGHRSVSWYQQTPGQGLQFLFEYFSETQRNKGNFPGRFSGRQFSNSRSEMNVSTLELGDSALYLCASSFGQGRYGYTFGSGTRLTVV.

The chain has TRBV20-1 and TRBJ1-5; D call uncertain. The CDR3 covers 13 residues. Germline values: CDR1 DFQATT, CDR2 SNEGSKA (reference sequence). V shed 3 bases and J shed 4 bases, with 10 bases lying between them. CDR3 protein: CSARSSVNQPQHF. The DNA for the CDR3 is TGCAGTGCTAGGTCGTCGGTTAATCAGCCCCAGCATTTT.

The chain employs TRBV15 and TRBJ2-5, with D unclear. Germline CDR1 reads LNHNV; CDR2 reads YYDKDF (reference sequence). There are 11 residues in the CDR3. The V gene lost 0 bases and the J gene lost 9 bases, with 5 bases spanning the gap. CDR3 sequence: CATSRDKAQYF. CDR3 nucleotides: TGTGCCACCAGCAGAGATAAAGCCCAGTACTTC. Full variable domain (remainder filled in from reference TRBV15 and TRBJ2-5): DAMVIQNPRYQVTQFGKPVTLSCSQTLNHNVMYWYQQKSSQAPKLLFHYYDKDFNNEADTPDNFQSRRPNTSFCFLDIRSPGLGDTAMYLCATSRDKAQYFGPGTRLLVL.

This clonotype has a count of ten or more. This chain joins TRBV29-1 and TRBJ1-2; unclear D gene. V gave up 1 base and J gave up 4 bases, with 16 bases separating them. This CDR3 contains 15 residues. CDR1 is SQVTM, CDR2 ANQGSEA, per germline. In DNA, the CDR3 is TGCAGCGTTGAAGTATCGGCGGACGGAATCTATGGCTACACCTTC. As protein: CSVEVSADGIYGYTF. Looking up the rest from reference TRBV29-1 and TRBJ1-2 gives the full variable domain: SAVISQKPSRDICQRGTSLTIQCQVDSQVTMMFWYRQQPGQSLTLIATANQGSEATYESGFVIDKFPISRPNLTFSTLTVSNMSPEDSSIYLCSVEVSADGIYGYTFGSGTRLTVV.

This clonotype has more than one count but fewer than ten. This chain links TRBV7-9 with TRBJ1-1; D is unclear. Germline values: CDR1 SEHNR, CDR2 FQNEAQ (reference sequence). The CDR3 totals 17 residues. Trimming pared 6 bases from V and 0 bases from J, leaving 20 bases between. CDR3: CASRYPVVGDLNTEAFF. In DNA form, the CDR3 reads TGTGCCAGCAGATACCCGGTCGTGGGTGATCTGAACACTGAAGCTTTCTTT.

The genes are TRBV7-2 and TRBJ2-7; D unresolved. CDR1 and CDR2 (germline): SGHTA, FQGNSA. With 6 bases removed from V and 5 bases from J, the gap between germline ends came to 17 bases. CDR3 length equals 14 residues. The CDR3 protein is CASSYSLVGNEQYF. DNA for the CDR3: TGTGCCAGCAGTTACTCTCTAGTTGGAAACGAGCAGTACTTC.

This chain joins TRBV5-4 and TRBJ1-5; no clear D. Trimming shortened V by 4 bases and J by 12 bases, and 14 bases separated the two germline ends. Germline loops: CDR1 SGHNT, CDR2 YYREEE (reference sequence). This CDR3 is built from 12 residues. The CDR3 region has the DNA TGTGCCAGCAGCATCGTTGAGGGAAGCCAGCATTTT. It is translated as CASSIVEGSQHF.

This clonotype has just one count. V gene TRBV5-6 combines with J gene TRBJ1-5, with a possible D match to TRBD1 (5 bases). Trimming left V 8 bases short and J 7 bases short, with 19 bases between. This CDR3 contains 14 residues. Per the germline V gene, CDR1 is SGHDT and CDR2 is YYEEEE. The DNA of the CDR3 is TGTGCCAGTAGTGTGGACCGGGACCGACAGCCCCAGCATTTT. It yields the protein CASSVDRDRQPQHF. Full variable domain (missing parts from reference TRBV5-6 and TRBJ1-5): DAGVTQSPTHLIKTRGQQVTLRCSPKSGHDTVSWYQQALGQGPQFIFQYYEEEERQRGNFPDRFSGHQFPNYSSELNVNALLLGDSALYLCASSVDRDRQPQHFGDGTRLSIL.

Note on this clonotype: A read error may account for a junction end that differs from germline. The gene calls are TRBV5-5 and TRBJ1-5; no definite D call. Germline-derived CDR1 and CDR2 are SGHKS and YYEKEE (reference sequence). The CDR3 contains 13 residues. The CDR3 protein is CASSQKGQETQHF. The CDR3 DNA reads as TGCGCCAGCAGCCAGAAAGGCCAAGAGACCCAGCATTTT. Complete variable domain (other parts from reference TRBV5-5 and TRBJ1-5): DAGVTQSPTHLIKTRGQQVTLRCSPISGHKSVSWYQQVLGQGPQFIFQYYEKEERGRGNFPDRFSARQFPNYSSELNVNALLLGDSALYLCASSQKGQETQHFGDGTRLSIL.

On this clonotype: One base separates it from a far larger clone, so it is likely a read error. The chain links TRBV5-4 to TRBJ1-6, with 8 bases aligning to TRBD1. This CDR3 has 14 residues. J was trimmed by 10 bases and V by 7 bases; bases with no gene match: 10. The germline V gene encodes CDR1 SGHNT and CDR2 YYREEE (reference sequence). The CDR3, as DNA: TGTGCCAGCGGCCCTGGACAGGGTGACTCACCCCTCCACTTT. It translates to CASGPGQGDSPLHF.